Sequencing of this T cell receptor beta chain was carried out in a study of blood T cell dynamics during melanoma immunotherapy. This table comes from immunoSEQ multiplex PCR, and its TCRdb copy is limited to in-frame clones, with some not included. Of thousands of clones detected, about 85% appear once; the ten largest clones hold about 5.7%. Germline CDR1 SGHKS, CDR2 YYEKEE (reference sequence). J gave up 0 bases and V 3 bases, and 5 bases lay outside the gene matches. The CDR3 has 15 amino acids. This clone appeared a few times. Sample time point: week 3, after first cycle of checkpoint inhibitor. The chain links TRBV5-5 to TRBJ2-7; 8 bases fit TRBD1. This specimen consisted of blood, obtained from a patient treated with checkpoint blockade. The receptor was isolated from a human donor with melanoma. CDR3 sequence: CASSSPDRASYEQYF. The CDR3 bases are TGTGCCAGCAGCTCCCCGGACAGGGCCTCCTACGAGCAGTACTTC.